The 14 T cell receptor beta chains below were found in one sample sequenced in a study of long-term antiretroviral therapy in people with HIV. The assay used was immunoSEQ (version v3.0), run at survey level. The protocol was immunoSEQ multiplex PCR, while the TCRdb copy is restricted to in-frame clones and leaves out a portion. The repertoire holds over 30,000 clones, with 65% to 80% as singletons. The source material was unsorted PBMCs, sampled 2 years after starting antiretroviral therapy. All receptors come from a woman aged 50 to 60 with HIV.

There are a few counts of this clone. The chain has TRBV27 and TRBJ2-7; tentative D call: TRBD1 (5 bases). V dropped 0 bases and J dropped 5 bases, with 17 bases sitting between them. The CDR3 length is 16 residues. Germline CDR1 and CDR2: MNHEY and SMNVEV (reference sequence). The CDR3, as DNA: TGTGCCAGCAGTTTATCATCCAGGGTAGAATTCCACGAGCAGTACTTC. Its protein product is CASSLSSRVEFHEQYF.

This clone was detected only a few times. The rearrangement uses TRBV18 and TRBJ2-1, with D tentatively TRBD2 (5 bases). This CDR3 comprises 15 residues. V shed 4 bases and J shed 4 bases, with 14 bases lying between them. Germline V gene sequence: CDR1 KGHSH, CDR2 LQKENI. CDR3 sequence: CASSRVGSGYNEQFF. CDR3 sequence (DNA): TGTGCCAGCTCACGAGTTGGGTCGGGATACAATGAGCAGTTCTTC.

The chain uses TRBV7-9 and TRBJ1-2; D is uncertain. CDR3 length: 15 amino acids. The germline V and J ends were trimmed by 2 bases and 4 bases, with 14 bases remaining between them. Germline values: CDR1 SEHNR, CDR2 FQNEAQ (reference sequence). The CDR3 nucleotides are TGTGCCAGCAGCTTATCGCCGGGTCAGGTCTATGGCTACACCTTC. Its protein is CASSLSPGQVYGYTF.

V gene TRBV30 combines with J gene TRBJ2-7; D may be TRBD2 (5 bases). Trimming stripped 4 bases from V and 2 bases from J, with 9 bases between. Germline V lookup: CDR1 GTSNPN, CDR2 SVGIG (reference sequence). The CDR3 contains 12 residues. The CDR3 coding sequence is TGTGCCTGGACTAGCTCGGCCTACGAGCAGTACTTC. Translating it yields CAWTSSAYEQYF. The full variable domain, rest sourced from reference TRBV30 and TRBJ2-7, is SQTIHQWPATLVQPVGSPLSLECTVEGTSNPNLYWYRQAAGRGLQLLFYSVGIGQISSEVPQNLSASRPQDRQFILSSKKLLLSDSGFYLCAWTSSAYEQYFGPGTRLTVT.

V and J are TRBV5-1 and TRBJ1-4; TRBD1 aligns across 10 bases. Per germline, CDR1 SGHRS and CDR2 YFSETQ. Losses at the gene ends were 3 bases for V and 4 bases for J; bases not matched to a gene: 3. This CDR3 is 15 amino acids long. The CDR3 bases are TGCGCCAGCAGCTGGACAGGGGGAGATAATGAAAAACTGTTTTTT. The encoded protein is CASSWTGGDNEKLFF.

This clone has a handful of counts. This sequence joins TRBV25-1 and TRBJ1-6; D gene uncertain. With 1 base removed from V and 1 base from J, the gap between germline ends came to 5 bases. The CDR3 loop spans 15 amino acids. Germline CDR1 and CDR2: MGHDK and SYGVNS. The CDR3 loop reads CASSEFGSYNSPLHF. As DNA, the CDR3 is TGTGCCAGCAGTGAATTTGGGTCCTATAATTCACCCCTCCACTTT.

The chain carries TRBV29-1 and TRBJ2-3, with unresolved D. V was clipped by 1 base and J by 4 bases, with 12 bases between them. CDR1 and CDR2 from the germline V gene are SQVTM and ANQGSEA. CDR3 size: 14 residues. The CDR3 sequence is CSVEGARSADTQYF. CDR3 nucleotide sequence: TGCAGCGTTGAAGGGGCACGCTCGGCAGATACGCAGTATTTT.

This clone was seen a handful of times. The chain uses TRBV5-5 and TRBJ1-4; D is perhaps TRBD1 (5 bases). Germline values: CDR1 SGHKS, CDR2 YYEKEE (reference sequence). The germline V and J ends were trimmed by 4 bases and 8 bases, with 15 bases remaining between them. CDR3 size: 14 residues. CDR3 in amino acids: CASSTPGPPEKLFF. The CDR3 coding sequence is TGTGCCAGCAGCACCCCGGGACCCCCGGAAAAACTGTTTTTT.

This clone was found a few times. The chain links TRBV28 to TRBJ2-7, with D uncertain. The V end lost 4 bases, the J end lost 6 bases, and 10 bases lay between the germline ends. This CDR3 comprises 12 residues. Germline CDR1 is MDHEN and CDR2 is SYDVKM. In DNA, the CDR3 is TGTGCCAGCAGTTCCCAACAGAGCGAGCAGTACTTC. Translation gives CASSSQQSEQYF.

The V and J genes are TRBV7-8 and TRBJ2-2; TRBD1 matches 11 bases. With 5 bases clipped from V and 0 bases from J, the junction kept 17 bases outside the gene matches. Germline-derived CDR1 and CDR2 are SGHVS and FQNEAQ. This CDR3 has 21 amino acids. This CDR3 reads CASSRYLGQGATKPNTGELFF. CDR3 coding DNA: TGTGCCAGCAGCCGATATTTAGGACAGGGGGCCACCAAACCGAACACCGGGGAGCTGTTTTTT.

The chain couples TRBV6-5 to TRBJ1-2, with D hard to call. CDR3 length: 15 amino acids. Trimming left V 5 bases short and J 8 bases short, with 21 bases between. The germline V gene has CDR1 MNHEY and CDR2 SVGAGI. CDR3 nucleotide sequence: TGTGCCAGCAGTACCCCTTCGGACGGGCGAGGGGGCTACACCTTC. Translated: CASSTPSDGRGGYTF.

The chain couples TRBV4-1 to TRBJ1-3, with TRBD1 matching 7 bases. This CDR3 comprises 14 residues. The ends lost 3 bases at V and 1 base at J; junction bases unmatched: 0. The germline gives CDR1 MGHRA, CDR2 YSYEKL. The CDR3 loop reads CASSQTGSGNTIYF. DNA of the CDR3: TGCGCCAGCAGCCAGACAGGGTCTGGAAACACCATATATTTT.

CDR3 sequence reads: CASSPRRGVRTDTQYF. CDR3 nucleotides: TGTGCCAGCAGCCCGAGAAGAGGGGTCCGCACAGATACGCAGTATTTT. V usage is TRBV5-4 and J usage is TRBJ2-3; D is perhaps TRBD1 or TRBD2 (5 bases each). V shed 4 bases and J shed 1 base, with 16 bases lying between them. Germline assignment: CDR1 SGHNT and CDR2 YYREEE (reference sequence). This CDR3 contains 16 residues.

The chain is built from TRBV25-1 and TRBJ1-1, with D perhaps matching TRBD1 (5 bases). Germline V lookup: CDR1 MGHDK, CDR2 SYGVNS. The CDR3 has 15 amino acids. V shed 4 bases and J shed 1 base, with 13 bases lying between them. CDR3 nucleotide sequence: TGTGCCAGCAGTGCGGCTCAGGGTGGGAACACTGAAGCTTTCTTT. It specifies CASSAAQGGNTEAFF.